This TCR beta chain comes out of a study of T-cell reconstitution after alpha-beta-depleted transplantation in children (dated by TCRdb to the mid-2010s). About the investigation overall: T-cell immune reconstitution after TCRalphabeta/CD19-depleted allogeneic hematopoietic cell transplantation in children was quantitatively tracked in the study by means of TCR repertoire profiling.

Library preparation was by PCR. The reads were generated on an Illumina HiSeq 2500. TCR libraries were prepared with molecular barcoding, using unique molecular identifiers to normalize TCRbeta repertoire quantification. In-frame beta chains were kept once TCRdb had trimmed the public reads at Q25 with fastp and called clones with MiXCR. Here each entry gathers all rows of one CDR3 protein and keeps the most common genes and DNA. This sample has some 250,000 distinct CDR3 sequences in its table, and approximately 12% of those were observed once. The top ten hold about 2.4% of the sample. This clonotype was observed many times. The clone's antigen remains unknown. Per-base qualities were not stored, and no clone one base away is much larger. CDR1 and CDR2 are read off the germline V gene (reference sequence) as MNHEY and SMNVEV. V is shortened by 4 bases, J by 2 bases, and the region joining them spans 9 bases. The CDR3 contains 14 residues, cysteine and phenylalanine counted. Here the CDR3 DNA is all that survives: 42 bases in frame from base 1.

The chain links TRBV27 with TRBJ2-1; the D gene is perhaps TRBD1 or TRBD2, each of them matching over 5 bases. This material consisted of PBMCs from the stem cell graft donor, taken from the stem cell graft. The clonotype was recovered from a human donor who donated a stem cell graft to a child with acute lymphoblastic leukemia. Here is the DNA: TGTGCCAGCAGTTCCGAGGGGCCCTACAATGAGCAGTTCTTC. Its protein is CASSSEGPYNEQFF.